The 17 T cell receptor beta chains below all came from one sample that was sequenced in a study of blood T cell repertoires in COVID-19. Clones were sequenced by immunoSEQ multiplex PCR, and TCRdb holds only the in-frame ones, with some missing. The sample has some 41,000 clones; about 91% are singletons. Sequencing input: peripheral blood. The receptors originated from a woman in her thirties in a cohort sampled during active COVID-19.

The chain has TRBV29-1 and TRBJ2-1; D might be TRBD1 (5 bases). V was cut by 0 bases and J by 12 bases, with 21 bases left in between. The CDR3 covers 15 residues. Germline assignment: CDR1 SQVTM and CDR2 ANQGSEA. The CDR3 loop is CSVEDLPPKGRGQFF. The CDR3 DNA follows: TGCAGCGTTGAAGATCTCCCACCCAAGGGGCGTGGGCAGTTCTTC.

This chain joins TRBV10-3 and TRBJ2-3; 7 nucleotides line up with TRBD1. This CDR3 has 15 residues. V gave up 0 bases and J gave up 5 bases; unmatched junction bases: 5. Germline-derived CDR1 and CDR2 are ENHRY and SYGVKD. The CDR3 spells CAISESQGFEDTQYF. CDR3 nucleotide sequence: TGTGCCATCAGTGAGTCACAGGGGTTTGAAGATACGCAGTATTTT.

V and J are TRBV24-1 and TRBJ1-3; 7 bases fit TRBD1. With 7 bases clipped from V and 4 bases from J, the junction kept 9 bases outside the gene matches. Per the germline V gene, CDR1 is KGHDR and CDR2 is SFDVKD. This CDR3 has 15 residues. CDR3: CATSQTGESGNTIYF. CDR3 coding DNA: TGTGCCACCAGCCAAACAGGGGAATCGGGAAACACCATATATTTT.

This sequence joins TRBV19 and TRBJ2-7; D gene unclear. In germline, CDR1 is LNHDA, CDR2 SQIVND (reference sequence). The V end was cut by 7 bases, the J end by 6 bases, with 10 bases between. CDR3 length equals 11 residues. CDR3 region: CASMGLGEQYF. The CDR3 nucleotides are TGTGCCAGTATGGGCCTGGGCGAGCAGTACTTC. Complete variable domain (other parts from reference TRBV19 and TRBJ2-7): DGGITQSPKYLFRKEGQNVTLSCEQNLNHDAMYWYRQDPGQGLRLIYYSQIVNDFQKGDIAEGYSVSREKKESFPLTVTSAQKNPTAFYLCASMGLGEQYFGPGTRLTVT.

The rearrangement joins TRBV5-4 to TRBJ2-3; D is uncertain. V lost 0 bases and J lost 2, with 4 bases in between. The germline CDR1 and CDR2 sequences are SGHNT and YYREEE (reference sequence). CDR3 length: 13 residues. The CDR3 bases are TGTGCCAGCAGCTTGGCTAACACAGATACGCAGTATTTT. Amino acids: CASSLANTDTQYF.

This rearrangement joins TRBV18 to TRBJ2-1; 7 positions agree with TRBD2. The CDR3 spans 15 residues. CDR1 and CDR2 from the germline V gene are KGHSH and LQKENI. Trimming took 3 bases from V and 5 from J; bases not matched to a gene: 7. CDR3: CASSPNGGGHNEQFF. Here the CDR3 DNA reads TGTGCCAGCTCACCGAATGGCGGGGGTCACAATGAGCAGTTCTTC.

The rearrangement links TRBV5-5 to TRBJ2-3; 9 bases map to TRBD1. Germline CDR1 reads SGHKS; CDR2 reads YYEKEE (reference sequence). This CDR3 region has 16 residues. The junction had 9 bases not matched to a gene; V was cut back by 3 bases and J by 4 bases. CDR3 protein: CASSWPTGQGPDTQYF. The CDR3 region has the DNA TGTGCCAGCAGCTGGCCTACGGGACAGGGTCCAGATACGCAGTATTTT.

The chain uses TRBV6-6 and TRBJ1-1; 7 nucleotides match TRBD1. V lost 5 bases to trimming and J lost 10 bases; unmatched junction nucleotides: 16. The CDR3 spans 15 residues. Germline CDR1 and CDR2: MNHNY and SVGAGI (reference sequence). The CDR3 DNA follows: TGTGCCAGCAGTCCTCTACCCGAAGGGGGCGTGGTAGCTTTCTTT. It encodes CASSPLPEGGVVAFF.

V is TRBV5-5 and J is TRBJ2-7, with D possibly matching TRBD1 (6 bases). From germline, CDR1 is SGHKS and CDR2 YYEKEE (reference sequence). Between the trimmed V and J ends, which lost 5 bases and 10 bases, there was a span of 34 bases. CDR3 size: 18 residues. This chain's CDR3 is CASSRQAAGADIPTKQYF. The DNA for the CDR3 is TGTGCCAGCAGTCGGCAGGCAGCAGGGGCGGACATCCCTACGAAACAGTACTTC.

This chain links TRBV7-3 with TRBJ2-7, with D possibly TRBD2 on 5 matching bases. The germline gives CDR1 SGHTA, CDR2 FQGTGA. The CDR3 loop spans 15 amino acids. V was pared by 1 base and J by 6 bases, with 16 bases between. In DNA, the CDR3 is TGTGCCAGCAGCTTAAACGCGGGTGCCTGGGCCGAGCAGTACTTC. This encodes CASSLNAGAWAEQYF.

The chain has TRBV18 and TRBJ2-7; D perhaps matches TRBD1 (5 bases). This CDR3 has 16 amino acids. Deletions cut 3 bases from V and 0 bases from J, with 15 bases between. Germline CDR1 and CDR2: KGHSH and LQKENI. The CDR3 coding sequence is TGTGCCAGCTCACCTTCGACAGCCTGGAGCTCCTACGAGCAGTACTTC. Its translation: CASSPSTAWSSYEQYF.

CDR3 sequence reads: CASGNPGTNTGELFF. The DNA of the CDR3 is TGTGCCAGCGGGAACCCCGGGACTAACACCGGGGAGCTGTTTTTT. V and J are TRBV9 and TRBJ2-2, with a tentative D call TRBD2 (6 bases). This CDR3 is built from 15 residues. V was pared by 7 bases and J by 2 bases, with 15 bases between. Per the germline V gene, CDR1 is SGDLS and CDR2 is YYNGEE.

The chain uses TRBV30 and TRBJ2-6; 8 nucleotides align to TRBD1. CDR1 and CDR2 from the germline V gene are GTSNPN and SVGIG (reference sequence). The junction had 6 bases not matched to a gene; V was cut back by 3 bases and J by 2 bases. The CDR3 has 16 residues. CDR3 in amino acids: CAWSGDRLPGANVLTF. For the CDR3, the DNA is TGTGCCTGGAGCGGGGACAGGCTTCCTGGGGCCAACGTCCTGACTTTC.

This chain links TRBV24-1 with TRBJ2-1; the D is unclear. The CDR3 spans 18 residues. V lost 4 bases and J lost 0, with 18 bases in between. CDR1 and CDR2 (germline): KGHDR, SFDVKD. CDR3 protein: CATSDPRADKSSYNEQFF. The CDR3 nucleotides read TGTGCCACCAGTGACCCACGTGCCGACAAGAGCTCCTACAATGAGCAGTTCTTC.

This chain uses TRBV5-1 with TRBJ1-1; D perhaps matches TRBD1 (5 bases). The V gene's germline CDR1 is SGHRS and CDR2 YFSETQ. V lost 4 bases, J lost 2 bases, and 9 bases lay in between. There are 13 residues in the CDR3. CDR3 sequence reads: CASSRQGNTEAFF. The CDR3 bases are TGCGCCAGCAGCCGTCAGGGTAACACTGAAGCTTTCTTT.

The rearrangement joins TRBV6-5 to TRBJ2-1; 7 bases agree with TRBD1. The CDR3 is made up of 14 amino acids. V lost 6 bases to trimming and J lost 8 bases; unmatched junction nucleotides: 10. From germline, CDR1 is MNHEY and CDR2 SVGAGI. CDR3 coding DNA: TGTGCCAGCAGCACTGACAGGGCTCGGGATGAGCAGTTCTTC. It codes for CASSTDRARDEQFF.

The V call is TRBV6-5, the J call TRBJ1-2, with TRBD1 matching over 11 bases. In germline, CDR1 is MNHEY, CDR2 SVGAGI. V dropped 4 bases and J dropped 5; count of bases not matched to a gene: 6. This CDR3 is built from 15 residues. The chain's CDR3 is CASSSGTGGLYGYTF. CDR3 in DNA: TGTGCCAGCAGTTCCGGGACAGGGGGACTTTATGGCTACACCTTC.